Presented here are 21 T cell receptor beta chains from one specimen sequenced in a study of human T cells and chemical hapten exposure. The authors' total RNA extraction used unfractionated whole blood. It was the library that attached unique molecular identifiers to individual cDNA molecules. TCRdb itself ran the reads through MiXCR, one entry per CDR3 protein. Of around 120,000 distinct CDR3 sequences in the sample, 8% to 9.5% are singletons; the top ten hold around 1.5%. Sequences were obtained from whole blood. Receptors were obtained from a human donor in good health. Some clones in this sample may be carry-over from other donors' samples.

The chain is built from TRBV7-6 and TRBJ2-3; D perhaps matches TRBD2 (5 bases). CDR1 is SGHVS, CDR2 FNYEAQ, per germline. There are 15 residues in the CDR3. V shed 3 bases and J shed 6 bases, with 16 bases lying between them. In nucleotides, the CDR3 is TGTGCCAGCAGCTTGAACGGGGTTATGGGGGATACGCAGTATTTT. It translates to CASSLNGVMGDTQYF.

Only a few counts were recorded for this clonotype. CDR3: CASSLTGLETQYF. The CDR3 region has the DNA TGCGCCAGCAGCTTAACAGGGTTGGAGACCCAGTACTTC. The chain combines TRBV5-1 with TRBJ2-5, with a tentative D call TRBD1 (6 bases). The germline V and J ends were trimmed by 2 bases and 5 bases, with 10 bases remaining between them. The CDR3 covers 13 residues. CDR1 SGHRS and CDR2 YFSETQ come from the germline V gene. The full variable domain, completed using reference TRBV5-1 and TRBJ2-5, is KAGVTQTPRYLIKTRGQQVTLSCSPISGHRSVSWYQQTPGQGLQFLFEYFSETQRNKGNFPGRFSGRQFSNSRSEMNVSTLELGDSALYLCASSLTGLETQYFGPGTRLLVL.

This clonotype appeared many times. The CDR3 bases are TGTGCCAGCAGCTTAGATGCTAGAGACGGCACAGATACGCAGTATTTT. Residues: CASSLDARDGTDTQYF. The gene calls are TRBV7-7 and TRBJ2-3, with no clear D. The CDR3 contains 16 residues. V shed 1 base and J shed 1 base, with 12 bases lying between them. Per germline, CDR1 SSHAT and CDR2 FNYEAQ (reference sequence).

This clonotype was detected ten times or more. CDR3 residues: CASSVGQGGTEAFF. The CDR3 coding sequence is TGTGCCAGCAGCGTCGGACAGGGAGGCACTGAAGCTTTCTTT. The J gene is TRBJ1-1, the V gene TRBV7-6; 8 bases align to TRBD1. Germline trimming cut 5 bases from V and 4 bases from J; bases unmatched to any gene: 6. This CDR3 has 14 amino acids. Germline V gene lookup returns CDR1 SGHVS and CDR2 FNYEAQ.

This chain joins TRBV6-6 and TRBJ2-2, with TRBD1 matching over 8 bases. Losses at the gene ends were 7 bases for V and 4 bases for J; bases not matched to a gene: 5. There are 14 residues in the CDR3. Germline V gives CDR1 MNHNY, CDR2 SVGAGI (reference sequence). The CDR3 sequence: CASTRQGPTGELFF. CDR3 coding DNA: TGTGCCAGCACTAGACAGGGGCCCACCGGGGAGCTGTTTTTT.

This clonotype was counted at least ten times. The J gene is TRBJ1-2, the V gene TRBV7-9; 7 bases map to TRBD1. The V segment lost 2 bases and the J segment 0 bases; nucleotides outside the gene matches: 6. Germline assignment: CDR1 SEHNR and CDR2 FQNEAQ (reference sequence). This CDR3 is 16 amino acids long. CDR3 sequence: CASSLLGQETNYGYTF. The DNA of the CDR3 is TGTGCCAGCAGCTTACTTGGACAGGAAACTAACTATGGCTACACCTTC.

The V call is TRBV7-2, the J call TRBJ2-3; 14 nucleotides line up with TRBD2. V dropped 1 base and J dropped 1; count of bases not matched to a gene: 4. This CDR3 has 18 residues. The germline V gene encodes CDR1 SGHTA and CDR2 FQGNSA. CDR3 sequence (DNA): TGTGCCAGCAGCTTAGGACTAGCGGGGGGGTCGGGCACAGATACGCAGTATTTT. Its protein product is CASSLGLAGGSGTDTQYF.

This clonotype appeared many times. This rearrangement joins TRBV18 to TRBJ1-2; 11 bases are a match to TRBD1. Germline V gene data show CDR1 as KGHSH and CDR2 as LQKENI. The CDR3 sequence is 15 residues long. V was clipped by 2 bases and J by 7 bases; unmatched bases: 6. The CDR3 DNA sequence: TGTGCCAGCTCACCAGGCGGACAGGGGGCGGTTGGCTACACCTTC. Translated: CASSPGGQGAVGYTF.

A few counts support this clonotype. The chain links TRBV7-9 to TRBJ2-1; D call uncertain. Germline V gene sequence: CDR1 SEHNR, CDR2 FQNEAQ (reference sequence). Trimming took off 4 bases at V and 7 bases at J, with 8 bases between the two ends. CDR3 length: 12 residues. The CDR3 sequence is CASSSDRNEQFF. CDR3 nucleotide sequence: TGTGCCAGCAGCTCCGACCGGAATGAGCAGTTCTTC.

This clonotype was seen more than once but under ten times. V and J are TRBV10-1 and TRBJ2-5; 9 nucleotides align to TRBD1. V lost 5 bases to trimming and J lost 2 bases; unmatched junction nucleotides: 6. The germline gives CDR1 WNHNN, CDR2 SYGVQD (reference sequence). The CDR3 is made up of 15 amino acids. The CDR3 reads CASSSPGQGQETQYF. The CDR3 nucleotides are TGCGCCAGCAGTTCTCCGGGACAGGGACAAGAGACCCAGTACTTC.

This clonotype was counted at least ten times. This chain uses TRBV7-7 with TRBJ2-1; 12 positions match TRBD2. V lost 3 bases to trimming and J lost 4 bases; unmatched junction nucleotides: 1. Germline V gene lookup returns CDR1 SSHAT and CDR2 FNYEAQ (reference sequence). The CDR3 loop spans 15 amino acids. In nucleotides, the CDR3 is TGTGCCAGCAGCTTTGGACTAGCGGGGTACAATGAGCAGTTCTTC. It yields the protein CASSFGLAGYNEQFF. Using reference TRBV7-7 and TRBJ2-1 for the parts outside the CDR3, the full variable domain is GAGVSQSPRYKVTKRGQDVTLRCDPISSHATLYWYQQALGQGPEFLTYFNYEAQPDKSGLPSDRFSAERPEGSISTLTIQRTEQRDSAMYRCASSFGLAGYNEQFFGPGTRLTVL.

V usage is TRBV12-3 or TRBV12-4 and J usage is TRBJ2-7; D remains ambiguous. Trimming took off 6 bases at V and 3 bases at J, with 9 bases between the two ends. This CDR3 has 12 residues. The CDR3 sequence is CASSTNSYEQYF. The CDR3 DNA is TGTGCCAGCAGCACGAACAGCTACGAGCAGTACTTC.

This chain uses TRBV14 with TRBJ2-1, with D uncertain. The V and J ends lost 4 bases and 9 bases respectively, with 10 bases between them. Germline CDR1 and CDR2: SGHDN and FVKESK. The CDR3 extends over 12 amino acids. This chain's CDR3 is CASSPSRTEQFF. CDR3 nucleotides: TGTGCCAGCAGCCCCTCTAGAACTGAGCAGTTCTTC.

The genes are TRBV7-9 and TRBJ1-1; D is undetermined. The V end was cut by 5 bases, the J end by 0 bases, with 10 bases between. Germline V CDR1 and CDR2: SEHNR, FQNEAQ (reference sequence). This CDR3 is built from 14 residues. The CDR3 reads CASSPPGLNTEAFF. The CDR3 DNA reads TGTGCCAGCAGCCCCCCCGGTTTGAACACTGAAGCTTTCTTT.

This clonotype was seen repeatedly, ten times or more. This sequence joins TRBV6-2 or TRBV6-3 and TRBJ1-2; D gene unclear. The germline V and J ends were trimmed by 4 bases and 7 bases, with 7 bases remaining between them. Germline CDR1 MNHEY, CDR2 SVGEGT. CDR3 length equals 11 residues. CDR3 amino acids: CASSFLRGYTF. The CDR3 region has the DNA TGTGCCAGCAGTTTCTTACGTGGCTACACCTTC.

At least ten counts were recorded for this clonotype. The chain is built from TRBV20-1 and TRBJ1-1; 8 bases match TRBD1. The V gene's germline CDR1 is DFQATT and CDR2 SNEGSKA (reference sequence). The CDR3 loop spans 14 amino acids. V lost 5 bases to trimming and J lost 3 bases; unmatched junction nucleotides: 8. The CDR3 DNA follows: TGCAGTGCTCCACGCAGGGGGCTGGACACTGAAGCTTTCTTT. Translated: CSAPRRGLDTEAFF.

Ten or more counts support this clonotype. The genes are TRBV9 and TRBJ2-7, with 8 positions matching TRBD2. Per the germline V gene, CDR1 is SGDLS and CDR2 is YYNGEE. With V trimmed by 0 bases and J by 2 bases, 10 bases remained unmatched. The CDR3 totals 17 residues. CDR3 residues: CASSVAKIVAGPYEQYF. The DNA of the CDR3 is TGTGCCAGCAGCGTAGCTAAAATAGTAGCGGGGCCCTACGAGCAGTACTTC.

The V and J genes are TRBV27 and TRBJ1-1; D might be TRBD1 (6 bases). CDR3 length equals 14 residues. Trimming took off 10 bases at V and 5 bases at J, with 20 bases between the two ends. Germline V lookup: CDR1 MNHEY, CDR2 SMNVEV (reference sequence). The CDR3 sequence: CATAVGGRGTEAFF. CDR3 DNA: TGTGCCACCGCAGTCGGGGGGCGCGGAACTGAAGCTTTCTTT.

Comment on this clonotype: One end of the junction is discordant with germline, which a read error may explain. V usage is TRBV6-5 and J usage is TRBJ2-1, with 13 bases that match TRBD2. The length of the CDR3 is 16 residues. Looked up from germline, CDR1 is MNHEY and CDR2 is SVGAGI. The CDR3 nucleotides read TGTGTCAGCAGCTCAGGACTAGCGGGGGCCTACAATGAGCAGTTCTTC. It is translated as CVSSSGLAGAYNEQFF.

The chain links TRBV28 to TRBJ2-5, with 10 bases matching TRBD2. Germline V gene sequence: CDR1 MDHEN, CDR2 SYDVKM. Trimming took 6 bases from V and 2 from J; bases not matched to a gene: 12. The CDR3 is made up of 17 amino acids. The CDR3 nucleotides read TGTGCCAGCAGCCATAAACCTCTAGCGGGAGCGCAAGAGACCCAGTACTTC. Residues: CASSHKPLAGAQETQYF.

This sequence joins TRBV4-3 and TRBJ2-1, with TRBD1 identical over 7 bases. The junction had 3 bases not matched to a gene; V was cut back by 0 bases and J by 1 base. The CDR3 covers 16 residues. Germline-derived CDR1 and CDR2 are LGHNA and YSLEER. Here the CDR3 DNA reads TGCGCCAGCAGCCAAGAAAAGGGACAGTCCTACAATGAGCAGTTCTTC. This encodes CASSQEKGQSYNEQFF.